This section outlines one T cell receptor (beta chain) sequence together with its context. This specimen belongs to a study of OX40 agonist ivuxolimab in advanced cancers. At the level of the study: With ivuxolimab, an agonistic anti-OX40 (CD134) antibody, patients were treated.

Per the germline V gene, CDR1 is SGHTA and CDR2 is FQGNSA. This CDR3 spans 16 amino acids. The V and J ends lost 4 bases and 7 bases, in that order; junction bases with no gene match: 11. TCRdb keeps only in-frame clones here, not all; method: immunoSEQ multiplex PCR. Of around 70,000 clones in the sample, about four fifths are singletons; the top ten hold about 5%. The gene calls are TRBV7-2 and TRBJ1-2; 11 bases line up with TRBD1. The TCR was taken from an adult with an advanced solid tumor such as melanoma, head and neck, liver or kidney cancer. Sequenced here: CD4+ or CD8+ T cells sorted from blood, sampled in a trial of the OX40 agonist ivuxolimab. The CDR3 here is CASSSGTGGYRGGYTF. CDR3 in DNA: TGTGCCAGCAGCTCCGGGACAGGGGGATACCGTGGTGGCTACACCTTC.